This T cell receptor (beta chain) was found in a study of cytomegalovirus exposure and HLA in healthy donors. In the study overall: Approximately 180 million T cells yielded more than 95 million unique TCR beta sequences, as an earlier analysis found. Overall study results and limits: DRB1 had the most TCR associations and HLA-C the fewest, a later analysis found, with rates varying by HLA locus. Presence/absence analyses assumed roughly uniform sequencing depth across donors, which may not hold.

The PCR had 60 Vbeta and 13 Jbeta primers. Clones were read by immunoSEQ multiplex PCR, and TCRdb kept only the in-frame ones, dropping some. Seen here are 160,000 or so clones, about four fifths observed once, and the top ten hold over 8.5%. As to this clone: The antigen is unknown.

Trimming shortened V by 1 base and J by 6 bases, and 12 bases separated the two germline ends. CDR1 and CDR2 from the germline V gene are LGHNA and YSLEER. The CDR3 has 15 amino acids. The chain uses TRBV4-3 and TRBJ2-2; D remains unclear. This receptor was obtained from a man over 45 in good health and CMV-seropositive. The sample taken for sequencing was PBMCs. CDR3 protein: CASSQATLSAGELFF. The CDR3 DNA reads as TGCGCCAGCAGCCAAGCAACTCTTTCCGCCGGGGAGCTGTTTTTT.